The rows below give T cell receptor beta chains drawn from one sample of a study of blood T cell repertoires in COVID-19. Some clones are missing from TCRdb's copy, which holds only in-frame ones; the method was immunoSEQ multiplex PCR. The sample gives some 73,000 clones, around 85% of which show up once; roughly 9.3% is in the top ten. Sequenced sample: peripheral blood. These receptor sequences come from a man in his fifties with COVID-19, enrolled during active disease. CDR3s include the opening cysteine and the closing phenylalanine or tryptophan. The D gene is left open where the match is weak. The size field is filled for only some rows; it gives once, few, many or a size class.

cdr3_aa,cdr3_nt,v_call,d_call,j_call,clone_size
CASSARDSDEQYF,TGTGCCAGCAGCGCCCGGGACTCTGACGAGCAGTACTTC,TRBV7-9,-,TRBJ2-7,-
CASSELQGAGELFF,TGTGCCAGCAGTGAATTACAGGGGGCCGGGGAGCTGTTTTTT,TRBV6-1,TRBD1,TRBJ2-2,once
CASSLLGGSNQPQHF,TGTGCCAGCAGTTTATTGGGAGGTAGCAATCAGCCCCAGCATTTT,TRBV27,-,TRBJ1-5,-
CASSYSWDSYGYTF,TGTGCCAGCAGTTACTCTTGGGACAGCTATGGCTACACCTTC,TRBV6-2/TRBV6-3,TRBD1,TRBJ1-2,-
CATKGLLNTEAFF,TGTGCCACCAAAGGACTGCTGAACACTGAAGCTTTCTTT,TRBV15,-,TRBJ1-1,-
CASSVVGQGGNEQFF,TGTGCCAGCAGCGTAGTAGGACAGGGAGGCAATGAGCAGTTCTTC,TRBV9,TRBD1,TRBJ2-1,-
CASSQYGAAQTPRYGYTF,TGTGCCAGCAGCCAATACGGCGCCGCCCAGACACCCCGCTATGGCTACACCTTC,TRBV3-1/TRBV3-2,-,TRBJ1-2,-
CASSYSFEGDYGYTF,TGTGCCAGCAGTTACTCGTTCGAAGGGGACTATGGCTACACCTTC,TRBV6-7,-,TRBJ1-2,-
CASSHTGIANEKLFF,TGTGCCAGCAGTCATACAGGGATTGCTAATGAAAAACTGTTTTTT,TRBV5-4,-,TRBJ1-4,-
CASSTWGGTNQPQHF,TGTGCCAGCTCAACCTGGGGGGGGACCAATCAGCCCCAGCATTTT,TRBV28,-,TRBJ1-5,-
CASSLGTANTGELFF,TGTGCCAGCAGCTTAGGGACAGCGAACACCGGGGAGCTGTTTTTT,TRBV11-2,-,TRBJ2-2,-
CATSGGGRNSPLHF,TGTGCCACCAGTGGGGGGGGCCGGAATTCACCCCTCCACTTT,TRBV24-1,-,TRBJ1-6,-
CAFQGDTEAFF,TGTGCCTTCCAGGGGGACACTGAAGCTTTCTTT,TRBV30,TRBD1,TRBJ1-1,-
CASSSFDGDYNEQFF,TGTGCCAGCAGTTCATTTGACGGGGATTACAATGAGCAGTTCTTC,TRBV27,-,TRBJ2-1,-
CASRGQGGGYTF,TGTGCCAGCAGAGGACAGGGAGGAGGCTACACCTTC,TRBV6-5,TRBD1,TRBJ1-2,-
CASRMGVAGYNEQFF,TGCGCCAGCAGGATGGGAGTAGCGGGATACAATGAGCAGTTCTTC,TRBV5-1,TRBD2,TRBJ2-1,-
CASSASTGPETQYF,TGTGCCAGCAGTGCGTCGACAGGGCCGGAGACCCAGTACTTC,TRBV6-2/TRBV6-3,TRBD1,TRBJ2-5,once
CASSASTDTQYF,TGTGCCAGCAGTGCTAGCACAGATACGCAGTATTTT,TRBV6-4,-,TRBJ2-3,few
CASSTGQGAYEQYF,TGCGCCAGCAGCACCGGACAGGGGGCTTACGAGCAGTACTTC,TRBV5-1,TRBD1,TRBJ2-7,-
CASSTLRGMNTEAFF,TGTGCCAGCAGTACCCTGCGCGGAATGAACACTGAAGCTTTCTTT,TRBV6-6,-,TRBJ1-1,-
CAWAGLTYNEQFF,TGTGCCTGGGCGGGACTTACCTACAATGAGCAGTTCTTC,TRBV30,-,TRBJ2-1,-
CATTISAGSWGGQYF,TGTGCCACCACAATCTCCGCAGGGTCCTGGGGGGGGCAGTATTTT,TRBV5-5,TRBD2,TRBJ2-3,medium-sized
CASSLRTSGRATDTQYF,TGCGCCAGCAGCTTGCGGACTAGCGGGAGGGCCACAGATACGCAGTATTTT,TRBV5-1,TRBD2,TRBJ2-3,-
CAISEGTGGDEAFF,TGTGCCATCAGTGAGGGGACAGGGGGTGATGAAGCTTTCTTT,TRBV10-3,TRBD1,TRBJ1-1,-
CASSITTGNNSPLHF,TGTGCCAGCAGTATTACGACAGGGAATAATTCACCCCTCCACTTT,TRBV27,TRBD1,TRBJ1-6,-
CATSDARDIREKLFF,TGTGCCACCAGTGATGCCCGGGACATAAGGGAAAAACTGTTTTTT,TRBV24-1,-,TRBJ1-4,-
CASNIDRGRGGYTF,TGTGCCAGCAATATAGACAGGGGGCGCGGAGGCTACACCTTC,TRBV2,TRBD1,TRBJ1-2,-
CASSWGPTYEQYF,TGTGCCAGCAGTTGGGGGCCCACCTACGAGCAGTACTTC,TRBV6-6,-,TRBJ2-7,-
CASSLRTGLPQHTQYF,TGTGCCAGCAGTTTACGGACAGGGCTACCTCAACATACGCAGTATTTT,TRBV27,TRBD1,TRBJ2-3,-
CASSQTRNEQFF,TGTGCCAGCAGTCAGACACGGAATGAGCAGTTCTTC,TRBV11-2,-,TRBJ2-1,-
CASSLRDNSYEQYF,TGTGCCAGCAGTCTCCGGGACAACTCCTACGAGCAGTACTTC,TRBV25-1,-,TRBJ2-7,once